The 3 T cell receptor beta chains below all came from one sample that was sequenced in a study of T cells after posttransplantation cyclophosphamide. TCRdb keeps only in-frame clones here, not all; method: immunoSEQ multiplex PCR. The profile shows around 66,000 clones, around 93% of them singletons. Sequenced sample: PBMCs. Every receptor here comes from a woman in her 30s in good health and a related stem cell transplant donor.

This clone was seen once. The V gene is TRBV4-1, the J gene TRBJ1-2; D is uncertain. Germline values: CDR1 MGHRA, CDR2 YSYEKL. The CDR3 consists of 12 residues. V lost 0 bases, J lost 7 bases, and 6 bases lay in between. The CDR3 reads CASSQDFSGYTF. As DNA, the CDR3 is TGCGCCAGCAGCCAAGATTTCTCTGGCTACACCTTC.

The CDR3 DNA sequence: TGTGCCAGCAGTGCATTTGTAGGGGGGGGCGGTGAGACCCAGTACTTC. It specifies CASSAFVGGGGETQYF. V usage is TRBV6-1 and J usage is TRBJ2-5; D might be TRBD2 (7 bases). The ends were cut back, 4 bases at V and 5 bases at J, with 20 bases in the middle. This CDR3 contains 16 residues. Germline CDR1 reads MNHNS; CDR2 reads SASEGT.

Worth noting for this clone: Other DNA sequences in this specimen translate into the identical CDR3. V usage is TRBV7-2 and J usage is TRBJ2-5; D ambiguous. The CDR3 length is 11 residues. Trimming removed 4 bases from V and 7 bases from J, with 7 bases in between. Per the germline V gene, CDR1 is SGHTA and CDR2 is FQGNSA. The CDR3 coding sequence is TGTGCCAGCAGCTCCGTCGGGACCCAGTACTTC. Translated: CASSSVGTQYF.